A selection of T cell receptor beta chains follows, all from one sample in a study of beta chain features in type 1 diabetes. The protocol was immunoSEQ multiplex PCR, while the TCRdb copy is restricted to in-frame clones and leaves out a portion. Here the sample spans hundreds of thousands of clones, more than 13% being singletons. Specimen: naive CD4+ T cells from blood. The origin of the receptors is a man aged 18-30 years with type 1 diabetes. The CDR3 runs from the conserved cysteine through the conserved F or W. D genes are given only for firm matches. Expanded clones are given a class, and other clones once, few, many or no size at all.

size: -; D: -; V: TRBV9; J: TRBJ2-5; CDR3: CASSVEAGLQETQYF; DNA: TGTGCCAGCAGCGTAGAGGCAGGGCTTCAAGAGACCCAGTACTTC
size: few; D: -; V: TRBV6-6; J: TRBJ1-4; CDR3: CASSYDGGAGWEKLFF; DNA: TGTGCCAGCAGTTACGATGGAGGGGCGGGATGGGAAAAACTGTTTTTT
size: -; D: TRBD2; V: TRBV2; J: TRBJ2-3; CDR3: CASSENVGLGSFTDTQYF; DNA: TGTGCCAGCAGTGAAAATGTGGGACTAGGAAGTTTCACAGATACGCAGTATTTT
size: few; D: -; V: TRBV9; J: TRBJ1-2; CDR3: CASSVEGGLQLF; DNA: TGTGCCAGCAGCGTAGAAGGTGGGCTCCAGTTGTTC
size: -; D: TRBD2; V: TRBV30; J: TRBJ2-3; CDR3: CAWKGLAGTDTQYF; DNA: TGTGCCTGGAAAGGACTAGCGGGAACAGATACGCAGTATTTT
size: -; D: TRBD1; V: TRBV5-1; J: TRBJ1-1; CDR3: CASSLARDREDTEAFF; DNA: TGCGCCAGCAGCTTGGCCCGGGACAGGGAGGACACTGAAGCTTTCTTT
size: -; D: TRBD2; V: TRBV10-3; J: TRBJ2-1; CDR3: CAISEREGLYNEQFF; DNA: TGTGCCATCAGTGAACGGGAGGGCCTTTACAATGAGCAGTTCTTC
size: few; D: -; V: TRBV28; J: TRBJ2-5; CDR3: CASSNSRTQYF; DNA: TGTGCCAGCAGTAATAGCAGGACCCAGTACTTC
size: few; D: TRBD2; V: TRBV5-6; J: TRBJ2-2; CDR3: CASSLQRGEVTGELFF; DNA: TGTGCCAGCAGCCTTCAACGGGGGGAAGTCACCGGGGAGCTGTTTTTT
size: few; D: TRBD2; V: TRBV9; J: TRBJ2-1; CDR3: CASSSFSQTSVYNEQFF; DNA: TGTGCCAGCAGTTCCTTTAGTCAGACTAGCGTCTACAATGAGCAGTTCTTC
size: -; D: TRBD1; V: TRBV18; J: TRBJ2-3; CDR3: CASSPPDWTGADTQYF; DNA: TGTGCCAGCTCACCACCGGATTGGACAGGGGCAGATACGCAGTATTTT
size: few; D: TRBD2; V: TRBV4-2; J: TRBJ2-7; CDR3: CASSQAETSGSYEQYF; DNA: TGTGCCAGCAGCCAAGCTGAGACTAGCGGGAGCTACGAGCAGTACTTC
size: few; D: -; V: TRBV6-5; J: TRBJ2-2; CDR3: CASRGPNTGELFF; DNA: TGTGCCAGCAGGGGACCGAACACCGGGGAGCTGTTTTTT
size: few; D: TRBD1; V: TRBV5-1; J: TRBJ1-2; CDR3: CASSWSPGGGYGYTF; DNA: TGCGCCAGCAGCTGGAGCCCAGGGGGCGGCTATGGCTACACCTTC
size: -; D: -; V: TRBV20-1; J: TRBJ1-2; CDR3: CSAILESTF; DNA: TGCAGTGCTATTCTCGAATCTACCTTC
size: -; D: -; V: TRBV6-9; J: TRBJ2-7; CDR3: CASTPGHHEQYF; DNA: TGTGCCAGCACCCCGGGACATCACGAGCAGTACTTC
size: -; D: -; V: TRBV6-5; J: TRBJ1-2; CDR3: CASSYGGKSYGYTF; DNA: TGTGCCAGCAGTTACGGTGGGAAGAGCTATGGCTACACCTTC
size: few; D: TRBD2; V: TRBV14; J: TRBJ2-2; CDR3: CASTPLAGVGGELFF; DNA: TGTGCCAGCACCCCTTTAGCGGGAGTTGGCGGGGAGCTGTTTTTT
size: -; D: TRBD1; V: TRBV28; J: TRBJ1-2; CDR3: CASSLPDRDYGYTF; DNA: TGTGCCAGCAGTCTTCCCGACAGGGACTATGGCTACACCTTC
size: -; D: -; V: TRBV11-2; J: TRBJ2-1; CDR3: CASSFASSYNEQFF; DNA: TGTGCCAGCAGCTTCGCGAGCTCCTACAATGAGCAGTTCTTC
size: few; D: -; V: TRBV20-1; J: TRBJ2-1; CDR3: CSASLNNEQFF; DNA: TGCAGTGCTAGCCTTAACAATGAGCAGTTCTTC
size: -; D: TRBD2; V: TRBV5-4; J: TRBJ2-2; CDR3: CAAGGRVSTGELFF; DNA: TGTGCAGCCGGCGGGAGGGTTTCCACCGGGGAGCTGTTTTTT
size: -; D: -; V: TRBV10-3; J: TRBJ2-2; CDR3: CAITPGSDGELFF; DNA: TGTGCCATCACCCCGGGGAGCGACGGGGAGCTGTTTTTT
size: few; D: -; V: TRBV30; J: TRBJ2-7; CDR3: CAWSRRPYEQYF; DNA: TGTGCCTGGAGTCGACGGCCCTACGAGCAGTACTTC
size: few; D: -; V: TRBV10-3; J: TRBJ2-7; CDR3: CAISESGNRSYEQYF; DNA: TGTGCCATCAGTGAATCAGGGAACCGCTCCTACGAGCAGTACTTC
size: few; D: -; V: TRBV10-3; J: TRBJ2-3; CDR3: CAISEYQEGDTQYF; DNA: TGTGCCATCAGTGAGTACCAAGAAGGGGATACGCAGTATTTT
size: -; D: -; V: TRBV29-1; J: TRBJ2-7; CDR3: CSVARGGGNYEQYF; DNA: TGCAGCGTGGCCCGAGGGGGGGGTAACTACGAGCAGTACTTC
size: few; D: TRBD2; V: TRBV5-1; J: TRBJ2-3; CDR3: CASSWGTSGTTDTQYF; DNA: TGCGCCAGCAGCTGGGGGACTAGCGGTACCACAGATACGCAGTATTTT
size: few; D: -; V: TRBV5-6; J: TRBJ1-5; CDR3: CASSSGDQPQHF; DNA: TGTGCCAGCAGCAGCGGGGACCAGCCCCAGCATTTT
size: -; D: TRBD2; V: TRBV7-2; J: TRBJ2-7; CDR3: CASSHRSGLVYEQYF; DNA: TGTGCCAGCAGCCATCGTTCGGGACTAGTCTACGAGCAGTACTTC
size: few; D: -; V: TRBV29-1; J: TRBJ2-5; CDR3: CSVDGGRGETQYF; DNA: TGCAGCGTTGACGGGGGAAGAGGTGAGACCCAGTACTTC
size: -; D: -; V: TRBV9; J: TRBJ2-7; CDR3: CASSVGGSTSYEQYF; DNA: TGTGCCAGCAGCGTAGGGGGTTCGACCTCCTACGAGCAGTACTTC
size: -; D: -; V: TRBV6-5; J: TRBJ2-5; CDR3: CASSYSYSLGRETQYF; DNA: TGTGCCAGCAGTTACTCGTACTCACTAGGGCGAGAGACCCAGTACTTC
size: few; D: -; V: TRBV2; J: TRBJ1-2; CDR3: CASRPDKNGYGYTF; DNA: TGTGCCAGCAGACCCGACAAGAACGGCTATGGCTACACCTTC
size: -; D: TRBD1; V: TRBV5-1; J: TRBJ2-3; CDR3: CASSPEGQSTDTQYF; DNA: TGCGCCAGCAGCCCCGAGGGACAGAGCACAGATACGCAGTATTTT
size: -; D: TRBD2; V: TRBV19; J: TRBJ2-1; CDR3: CASSILKTSGSYNEQFF; DNA: TGTGCCAGTAGTATTTTAAAGACTAGCGGCTCCTACAATGAGCAGTTCTTC
size: few; D: -; V: TRBV18; J: TRBJ1-5; CDR3: CASSPVGGGYQPQHF; DNA: TGTGCCAGCTCACCGGTCGGAGGGGGTTATCAGCCCCAGCATTTT
size: -; D: -; V: TRBV6-1; J: TRBJ2-1; CDR3: CASSGEPMGSYNEQFF; DNA: TGTGCCAGCAGTGGAGAACCCATGGGCTCCTACAATGAGCAGTTCTTC
size: few; D: -; V: TRBV14; J: TRBJ2-2; CDR3: CASSTGVYTGELFF; DNA: TGTGCCAGCAGCACGGGGGTTTACACCGGGGAGCTGTTTTTT
size: few; D: -; V: TRBV2; J: TRBJ1-4; CDR3: CASRDTTNEKLFF; DNA: TGTGCCAGCAGGGATACAACTAATGAAAAACTGTTTTTT
size: few; D: -; V: TRBV4-1; J: TRBJ1-2; CDR3: CASSQDTGYGYTF; DNA: TGCGCCAGCAGCCAAGACACAGGGTATGGCTACACCTTC
size: -; D: TRBD1; V: TRBV7-2; J: TRBJ2-7; CDR3: CASSFTGQGPYEQYF; DNA: TGTGCCAGCAGCTTTACGGGACAGGGGCCCTACGAGCAGTACTTC
size: few; D: TRBD1; V: TRBV4-1; J: TRBJ2-7; CDR3: CASSQGSGQGLYEQYF; DNA: TGCGCCAGCAGCCAAGGGTCGGGACAGGGGCTTTACGAGCAGTACTTC
size: -; D: -; V: TRBV30; J: TRBJ1-5; CDR3: CAWSPGTTSNQPQHF; DNA: TGTGCCTGGAGCCCCGGGACAACCAGCAATCAGCCCCAGCATTTT
size: few; D: TRBD1; V: TRBV7-9; J: TRBJ2-2; CDR3: CASSLRTGLLWGGELFF; DNA: TGTGCCAGCAGCCTGCGGACAGGCCTTCTCTGGGGCGGGGAGCTGTTTTTT
size: -; D: -; V: TRBV30; J: TRBJ2-1; CDR3: CAWSVGEGLLYNEQFF; DNA: TGTGCCTGGAGTGTGGGGGAAGGCCTTCTATACAATGAGCAGTTCTTC
size: few; D: -; V: TRBV7-2; J: TRBJ2-2; CDR3: CASSPISTGELFF; DNA: TGTGCCAGCAGCCCGATCAGCACCGGGGAGCTGTTTTTT
size: -; D: -; V: TRBV4-3; J: TRBJ2-7; CDR3: CASSQGPWYEQYF; DNA: TGCGCCAGCAGCCAAGGGCCCTGGTACGAGCAGTACTTC
size: -; D: -; V: TRBV7-2; J: TRBJ2-5; CDR3: CASSPNGETQYF; DNA: TGTGCCAGCAGCCCCAACGGAGAGACCCAGTACTTC
size: -; D: TRBD2; V: TRBV9; J: TRBJ2-7; CDR3: CASSPTSGTQGEQYF; DNA: TGTGCCAGCAGCCCGACTAGCGGAACCCAGGGCGAGCAGTACTTC
size: -; D: TRBD1; V: TRBV7-2; J: TRBJ1-5; CDR3: CASSRDRGQPQHF; DNA: TGTGCCAGCAGTCGGGACAGGGGACAGCCCCAGCATTTT
size: few; D: -; V: TRBV30; J: TRBJ2-7; CDR3: CAWSGQTYEQYF; DNA: TGTGCCTGGAGTGGCCAGACCTACGAGCAGTACTTC
size: -; D: TRBD2; V: TRBV7-2; J: TRBJ2-5; CDR3: CASSLIGTSGKETQYF; DNA: TGTGCCAGCAGCTTAATTGGGACTAGTGGTAAAGAGACCCAGTACTTC
size: -; D: -; V: TRBV7-2; J: TRBJ2-7; CDR3: CASSLGGHYEQYF; DNA: TGTGCCAGCAGCTTAGGTGGGCACTACGAGCAGTACTTC
size: few; D: -; V: TRBV5-4; J: TRBJ1-2; CDR3: CASSWAGAGYTF; DNA: TGTGCCAGCAGCTGGGCAGGGGCCGGCTACACCTTC
size: few; D: TRBD1; V: TRBV5-1; J: TRBJ2-3; CDR3: CASSLGQGGSDTQYF; DNA: TGCGCCAGCAGCCTGGGACAGGGTGGGTCAGATACGCAGTATTTT
size: -; D: -; V: TRBV29-1; J: TRBJ1-4; CDR3: CSVDRSVNEKLFF; DNA: TGCAGCGTTGACAGGTCCGTGAATGAAAAACTGTTTTTT
size: -; D: -; V: TRBV18; J: TRBJ1-1; CDR3: CASSPLPNTEAFF; DNA: TGTGCCAGCTCACCCCTCCCGAACACTGAAGCTTTCTTT
size: -; D: TRBD1; V: TRBV11-2; J: TRBJ2-4; CDR3: CASSPWTGGAKNIQYF; DNA: TGTGCCAGCAGCCCGTGGACAGGGGGTGCCAAAAACATTCAGTACTTC